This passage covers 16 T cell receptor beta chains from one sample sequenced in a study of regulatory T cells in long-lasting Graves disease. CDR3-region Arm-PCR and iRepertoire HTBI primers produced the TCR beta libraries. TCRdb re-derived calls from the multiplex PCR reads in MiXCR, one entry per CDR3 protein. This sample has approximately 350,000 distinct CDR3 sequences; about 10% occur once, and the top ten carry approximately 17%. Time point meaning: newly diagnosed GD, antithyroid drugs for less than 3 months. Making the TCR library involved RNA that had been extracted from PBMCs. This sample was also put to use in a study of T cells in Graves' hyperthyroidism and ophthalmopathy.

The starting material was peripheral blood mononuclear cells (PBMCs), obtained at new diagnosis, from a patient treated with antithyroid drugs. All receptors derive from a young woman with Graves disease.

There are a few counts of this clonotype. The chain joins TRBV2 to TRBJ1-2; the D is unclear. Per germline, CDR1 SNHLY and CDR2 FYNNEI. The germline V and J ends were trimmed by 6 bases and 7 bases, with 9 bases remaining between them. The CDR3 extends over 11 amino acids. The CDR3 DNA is TGTGCCAGCAGCAACGGACCTGGCTACACCTTC. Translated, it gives CASSNGPGYTF.

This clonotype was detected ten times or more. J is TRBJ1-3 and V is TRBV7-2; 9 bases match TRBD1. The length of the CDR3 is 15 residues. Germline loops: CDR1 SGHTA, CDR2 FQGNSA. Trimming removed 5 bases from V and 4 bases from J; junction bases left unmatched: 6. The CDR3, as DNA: TGTGCCAGCAGCCGGTGGACAGGGGAGGGAAACACCATATATTTT. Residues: CASSRWTGEGNTIYF. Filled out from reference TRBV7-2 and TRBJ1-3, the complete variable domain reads GAGVSQSPSNKVTEKGKDVELRCDPISGHTALYWYRQSLGQGLEFLIYFQGNSAPDKSGLPSDRFSAERTGGSVSTLTIQRTQQEDSAVYLCASSRWTGEGNTIYFGEGSWLTVV.

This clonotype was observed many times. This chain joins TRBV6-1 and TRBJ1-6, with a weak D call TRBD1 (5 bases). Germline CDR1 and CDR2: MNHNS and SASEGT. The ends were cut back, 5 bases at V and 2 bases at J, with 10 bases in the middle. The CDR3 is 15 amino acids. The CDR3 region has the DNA TGTGCCAGCAGTCTACAGGATCCCTATAATTCACCCCTCCACTTT. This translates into CASSLQDPYNSPLHF.

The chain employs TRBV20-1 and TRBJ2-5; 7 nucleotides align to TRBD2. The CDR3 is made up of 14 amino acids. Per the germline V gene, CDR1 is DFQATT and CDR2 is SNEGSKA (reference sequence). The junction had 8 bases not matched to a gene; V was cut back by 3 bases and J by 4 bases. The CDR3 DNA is TGCAGTGCTAGGAAGGGTGGGGGGGGAGAGACCCAGTACTTC. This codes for CSARKGGGGETQYF.

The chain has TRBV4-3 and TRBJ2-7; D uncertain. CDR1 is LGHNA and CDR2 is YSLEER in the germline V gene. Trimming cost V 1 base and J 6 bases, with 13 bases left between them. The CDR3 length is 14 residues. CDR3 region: CASSQGHQFAEQYF. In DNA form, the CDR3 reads TGCGCCAGCAGCCAAGGGCACCAGTTCGCCGAGCAGTACTTC.

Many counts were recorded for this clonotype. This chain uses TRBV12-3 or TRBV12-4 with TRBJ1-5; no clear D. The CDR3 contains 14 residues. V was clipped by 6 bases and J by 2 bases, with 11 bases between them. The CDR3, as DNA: TGTGCCAGCAGCCCGCGGTTAGGCAATCAGCCCCAGCATTTT. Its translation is CASSPRLGNQPQHF.

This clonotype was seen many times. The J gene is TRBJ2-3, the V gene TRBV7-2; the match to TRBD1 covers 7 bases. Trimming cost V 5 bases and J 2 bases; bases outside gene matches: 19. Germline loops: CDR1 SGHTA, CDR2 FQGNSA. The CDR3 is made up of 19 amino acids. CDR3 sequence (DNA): TGTGCCAGCAGCGTTCCCGGACAGCCGGCCAGGGGGAACACAGATACGCAGTATTTT. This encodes CASSVPGQPARGNTDTQYF.

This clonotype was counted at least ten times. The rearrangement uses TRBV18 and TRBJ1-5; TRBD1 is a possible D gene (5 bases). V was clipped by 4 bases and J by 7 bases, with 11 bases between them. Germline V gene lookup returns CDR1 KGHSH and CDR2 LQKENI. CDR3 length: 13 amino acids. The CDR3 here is CASSQGRGQPQHF. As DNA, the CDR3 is TGTGCCAGCTCACAGGGGAGAGGGCAGCCCCAGCATTTT.

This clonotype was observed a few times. Here the CDR3 reads CASSLGGDHEQFF. DNA for the CDR3: TGTGCCAGCAGCTTAGGAGGGGACCATGAGCAGTTCTTC. J is TRBJ2-1 and V is TRBV11-3; either TRBD1 or TRBD2 may supply D (5 bases each). V was cut by 1 base and J by 8 bases, with 9 bases left in between. This CDR3 has 13 residues. CDR1 SGHNT and CDR2 YENEEA come from the germline V gene.

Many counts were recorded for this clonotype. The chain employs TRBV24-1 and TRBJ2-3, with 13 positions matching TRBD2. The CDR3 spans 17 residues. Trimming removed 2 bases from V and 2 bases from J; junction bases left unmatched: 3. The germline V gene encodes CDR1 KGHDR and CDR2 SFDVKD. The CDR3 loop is CATSDWGLAGHTDTQYF. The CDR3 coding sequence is TGTGCCACCAGTGATTGGGGACTAGCGGGACACACAGATACGCAGTATTTT.

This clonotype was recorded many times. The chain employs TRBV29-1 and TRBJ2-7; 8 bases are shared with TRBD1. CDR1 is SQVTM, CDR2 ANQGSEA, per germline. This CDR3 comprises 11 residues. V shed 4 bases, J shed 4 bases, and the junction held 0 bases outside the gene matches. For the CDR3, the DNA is TGCAGCGTTGGGACAGGGTACGAGCAGTACTTC. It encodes CSVGTGYEQYF.

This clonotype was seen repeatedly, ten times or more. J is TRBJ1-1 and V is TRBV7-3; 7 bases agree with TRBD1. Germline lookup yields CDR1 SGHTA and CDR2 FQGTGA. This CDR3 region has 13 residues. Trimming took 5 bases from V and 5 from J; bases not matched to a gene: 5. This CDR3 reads CASSQDRATEAFF. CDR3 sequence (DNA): TGTGCCAGCAGCCAAGACAGGGCGACTGAAGCTTTCTTT.

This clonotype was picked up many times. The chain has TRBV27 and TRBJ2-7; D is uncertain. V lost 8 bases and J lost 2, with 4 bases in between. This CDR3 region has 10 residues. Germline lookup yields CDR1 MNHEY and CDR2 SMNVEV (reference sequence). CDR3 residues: CASGAYEQYF. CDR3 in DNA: TGTGCCAGCGGCGCCTACGAGCAGTACTTC.

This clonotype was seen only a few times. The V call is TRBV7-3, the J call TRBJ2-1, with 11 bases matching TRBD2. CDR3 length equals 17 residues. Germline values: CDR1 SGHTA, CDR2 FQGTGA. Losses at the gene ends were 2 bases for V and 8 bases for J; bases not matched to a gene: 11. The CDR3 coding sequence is TGTGCCAGCAGCTTACGTCGAATAGCGGGAGGGCCATATGAGCAGTTCTTC. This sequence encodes CASSLRRIAGGPYEQFF.

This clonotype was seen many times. The CDR3 sequence is CASGRGANTEAFF. The CDR3 DNA reads as TGTGCCAGCGGACGGGGGGCAAACACTGAAGCTTTCTTT. The chain couples TRBV6-1 to TRBJ1-1; D is perhaps TRBD1 (6 bases). The CDR3 spans 13 residues. From germline, CDR1 is MNHNS and CDR2 SASEGT. Trimming took off 8 bases at V and 2 bases at J, with 12 bases between the two ends.

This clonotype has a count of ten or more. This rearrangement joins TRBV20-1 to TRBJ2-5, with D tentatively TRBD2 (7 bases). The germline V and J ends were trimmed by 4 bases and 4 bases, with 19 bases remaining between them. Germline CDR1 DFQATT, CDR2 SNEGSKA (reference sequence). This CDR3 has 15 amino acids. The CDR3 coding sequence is TGCAGTGCTATGGCCCTAGGGGGGGCCAGAGAGACCCAGTACTTC. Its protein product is CSAMALGGARETQYF.